The 31 T cell receptor beta chains in this list originate from one sample, sequenced in a study of shared clonotypes between healthy human individuals. The repertoire was sequenced with immunoSEQ multiplex PCR; TCRdb's copy has only in-frame clones and lacks some. The table shows some 2,500,000 clones, with 90% to 95% occurring only once. Material: naive CD4+ T cells from PBMCs. Indicated subset: CD45RA+ positively selected. The receptors shown here come from a young man in good health. Some clones in this sample may be carry-over from other donors' samples.

The rearrangement uses TRBV5-4 and TRBJ2-1; 12 bases align to TRBD2. Germline V lookup: CDR1 SGHNT, CDR2 YYREEE (reference sequence). This CDR3 region has 15 residues. With 5 bases clipped from V and 7 bases from J, the junction kept 7 bases outside the gene matches. The CDR3 DNA follows: TGTGCCAGCAGGGACGGACTAGCGGGAAAAAATGAGCAGTTCTTC. Translating gives CASRDGLAGKNEQFF.

This rearrangement joins TRBV7-3 to TRBJ1-1; 7 positions match TRBD1. The germline CDR1 and CDR2 sequences are SGHTA and FQGTGA. J was trimmed by 7 bases and V by 5 bases; bases with no gene match: 7. CDR3 size: 13 residues. DNA for the CDR3: TGTGCCAGCAGCCTAAACAGGGGTGGTGAAGCTTTCTTT. Translated: CASSLNRGGEAFF. Filled out from reference TRBV7-3 and TRBJ1-1, the complete variable domain reads GAGVSQTPSNKVTEKGKYVELRCDPISGHTALYWYRQSLGQGPEFLIYFQGTGAADDSGLPNDRFFAVRPEGSVSTLKIQRTERGDSAVYLCASSLNRGGEAFFGQGTRLTVV.

V and J are TRBV5-1 and TRBJ2-5, with TRBD2 matching over 10 bases. Trimming removed 2 bases from V and 5 bases from J; junction bases left unmatched: 6. From germline, CDR1 is SGHRS and CDR2 YFSETQ. The CDR3 is 15 residues long. CDR3: CASSFTAGGPETQYF. CDR3 coding DNA: TGCGCCAGCAGCTTTACAGCGGGAGGGCCCGAGACCCAGTACTTC.

With regard to this clone: Other DNA sequences of this sample code for an identical CDR3. V and J are TRBV28 and TRBJ1-2; unclear D gene. V was clipped by 5 bases and J by 5 bases, with 6 bases between them. Germline CDR1 reads MDHEN; CDR2 reads SYDVKM. The CDR3 is made up of 11 amino acids. DNA of the CDR3: TGTGCCAGCAGTCAATTATATGGCTACACCTTC. It encodes CASSQLYGYTF.

The chain carries TRBV19 and TRBJ1-1; D is ambiguous. Germline V gene lookup returns CDR1 LNHDA and CDR2 SQIVND (reference sequence). Trimming stripped 7 bases from V and 8 bases from J, with 14 bases between. The CDR3 covers 12 residues. The CDR3: CASKRVGKEAFF. In nucleotides, the CDR3 is TGTGCCAGTAAAAGGGTGGGTAAGGAAGCTTTCTTT.

A remark on this clone: Distinct nucleotide sequences in the sample also encode this CDR3. The chain is built from TRBV5-1 and TRBJ2-1; D remains ambiguous. Germline values: CDR1 SGHRS, CDR2 YFSETQ. V was trimmed by 0 bases and J by 6 bases, leaving 7 bases between them. This CDR3 has 13 amino acids. The CDR3 loop is CASSLEALNEQFF. CDR3 coding DNA: TGCGCCAGCAGCTTGGAGGCACTCAATGAGCAGTTCTTC.

A note on this clone: Other nucleotide sequences in the sample specify the same CDR3. V is TRBV6-1 and J is TRBJ1-2; D gene unclear. The CDR3 covers 12 residues. Germline V gives CDR1 MNHNS, CDR2 SASEGT. V was trimmed by 3 bases and J by 5 bases, leaving 7 bases between them. This chain's CDR3 is CASSDAGYGYTF. DNA of the CDR3: TGTGCCAGCAGTGATGCAGGATATGGCTACACCTTC.

V is TRBV5-1 and J is TRBJ2-7; 8 bases are a match to TRBD1. This CDR3 comprises 13 residues. Germline trimming cut 4 bases from V and 6 bases from J; bases unmatched to any gene: 6. Per the germline V gene, CDR1 is SGHRS and CDR2 is YFSETQ. CDR3 protein: CASSPGTGTEQYF. The CDR3 nucleotides are TGCGCCAGCAGCCCTGGGACAGGAACCGAGCAGTACTTC.

The chain has TRBV7-6 and TRBJ1-3; D possibly corresponds to TRBD1 (5 bases). The germline V gene has CDR1 SGHVS and CDR2 FNYEAQ. This CDR3 is built from 18 residues. V was shortened by 2 bases and J by 3 bases, with 20 bases between the two germline ends. CDR3 region: CASSLYPTWGVGGNTIYF. Here the CDR3 DNA reads TGTGCCAGCAGCTTATACCCCACCTGGGGGGTTGGTGGAAACACCATATATTTT.

The chain combines TRBV28 with TRBJ2-7; possibly TRBD1 or TRBD2 for D (5 bases each). CDR3 size: 15 residues. Trimming pared 3 bases from V and 0 bases from J, leaving 12 bases between. Germline-derived CDR1 and CDR2 are MDHEN and SYDVKM. CDR3 nucleotides: TGTGCCAGCAGTTTTATTGGGGGTAGCTCCTACGAGCAGTACTTC. Translation gives CASSFIGGSSYEQYF. Using reference TRBV28 and TRBJ2-7 for the parts outside the CDR3, the full variable domain is DVKVTQSSRYLVKRTGEKVFLECVQDMDHENMFWYRQDPGLGLRLIYFSYDVKMKEKGDIPEGYSVSREKKERFSLILESASTNQTSMYLCASSFIGGSSYEQYFGPGTRLTVT.

This clone showed up just once. The rearrangement joins TRBV7-7 to TRBJ2-5, with TRBD2 matching 7 bases. The CDR3 contains 13 residues. J lost 4 bases, V lost 6 bases, and 5 bases had no gene match. CDR1 is SSHAT, CDR2 FNYEAQ, per germline (reference sequence). The CDR3 nucleotides are TGTGCCAGCAGTTTCTCGGGAGGAGAGACCCAGTACTTC. This codes for CASSFSGGETQYF.

The chain links TRBV5-5 to TRBJ2-6; the D gene is possibly TRBD1 (5 bases). This CDR3 region has 16 residues. Germline V gene lookup returns CDR1 SGHKS and CDR2 YYEKEE (reference sequence). Trimming took off 0 bases at V and 7 bases at J, with 14 bases between the two ends. The CDR3 loop reads CASSLVGALGANVLTF. The DNA for the CDR3 is TGTGCCAGCAGCTTGGTAGGGGCGCTAGGAGCCAACGTCCTGACTTTC.

The gene calls are TRBV7-2 and TRBJ2-7; 12 positions match TRBD2. This CDR3 region has 15 residues. The ends lost 2 bases at V and 3 bases at J; junction bases unmatched: 2. Germline CDR1 is SGHTA and CDR2 is FQGNSA. This CDR3 reads CASSLRTSGVYEQYF. Written as DNA, the CDR3 is TGTGCCAGCAGCTTACGGACTAGCGGGGTCTACGAGCAGTACTTC.

This rearrangement joins TRBV30 to TRBJ1-3; perhaps TRBD1 as D (5 bases). Germline loops: CDR1 GTSNPN, CDR2 SVGIG (reference sequence). Trimming cost V 1 base and J 3 bases, with 10 bases left between them. The CDR3 has 14 residues. CDR3 sequence reads: CAWSGGIIGNTIYF. CDR3 coding DNA: TGTGCCTGGAGTGGGGGGATCATTGGAAACACCATATATTTT.

This chain connects TRBV6-1 to TRBJ2-3; D is unresolved. Deletions cut 7 bases from V and 4 bases from J, with 9 bases between. Germline V gives CDR1 MNHNS, CDR2 SASEGT. CDR3 size: 12 residues. The CDR3 loop reads CASTTRADTQYF. CDR3 nucleotides: TGTGCCAGCACCACACGGGCAGATACGCAGTATTTT.

The chain carries TRBV6-1 and TRBJ2-7; D is unclear. Germline CDR1 reads MNHNS; CDR2 reads SASEGT. This CDR3 is 13 amino acids long. Trimming removed 6 bases at V and 2 bases at J, with 11 bases between. The CDR3 is CASRELAPYEQYF. The CDR3 DNA reads TGTGCCAGCAGGGAACTGGCCCCCTACGAGCAGTACTTC.

V usage is TRBV11-2 and J usage is TRBJ2-1, with 7 bases lining up with TRBD1. V shed 5 bases, J shed 0 bases, and the junction held 7 bases outside the gene matches. Germline loops: CDR1 SGHAT, CDR2 FQNNGV. The CDR3 has 16 amino acids. The CDR3 coding sequence is TGTGCCAGCAGCACCTACAGGGGCTCCTCCTACAATGAGCAGTTCTTC. Translation: CASSTYRGSSYNEQFF.

The rearrangement links TRBV7-9 to TRBJ1-3, with 8 bases aligning to TRBD1. Trimming cost V 2 bases and J 0 bases; bases outside gene matches: 6. Germline CDR1 is SEHNR and CDR2 is FQNEAQ (reference sequence). The CDR3 spans 17 residues. Here the CDR3 DNA reads TGTGCCAGCAGCTTACTCGGGACAGGTAGCTCTGGAAACACCATATATTTT. Translated, it gives CASSLLGTGSSGNTIYF.

The rearrangement links TRBV10-2 to TRBJ2-7, with TRBD2 matching 9 bases. Germline trimming cut 2 bases from V and 2 bases from J; bases unmatched to any gene: 4. This CDR3 is built from 15 residues. Germline CDR1 is WSHSY and CDR2 is SAAADI. CDR3 DNA sequence: TGCGCCAGCAGTGAGACGGCGGGAGGGCCCTACGAGCAGTACTTC. Its translation is CASSETAGGPYEQYF.

The CDR3 sequence is CASSATSYTDTQYF. The CDR3 region has the DNA TGTGCCAGCAGCGCGACTAGTTACACAGATACGCAGTATTTT. This chain uses TRBV7-2 with TRBJ2-3; maybe TRBD2 (6 bases). This CDR3 has 14 residues. Germline lookup yields CDR1 SGHTA and CDR2 FQGNSA. The V and J ends lost 5 bases and 2 bases respectively, with 11 bases between them.

This chain connects TRBV7-9 to TRBJ1-1; D is unclear. In germline, CDR1 is SEHNR, CDR2 FQNEAQ (reference sequence). Trimming took 0 bases from V and 0 from J, leaving 8 bases between them. The CDR3 has 15 amino acids. In DNA form, the CDR3 reads TGTGCCAGCAGCTTAGCGGCAGATATGAACACTGAAGCTTTCTTT. Amino acids: CASSLAADMNTEAFF.

The rearrangement links TRBV5-1 to TRBJ1-3; D remains ambiguous. The V gene lost 0 bases and the J gene lost 0 bases, with 7 bases spanning the gap. CDR3 length equals 15 residues. Germline V lookup: CDR1 SGHRS, CDR2 YFSETQ. CDR3 in amino acids: CASSLGGNSGNTIYF. In nucleotides, the CDR3 is TGCGCCAGCAGCTTGGGCGGAAACTCTGGAAACACCATATATTTT.

A remark on this clone: At the DNA level, this CDR3 is encoded by other sequences in the same sample as well. The chain links TRBV10-3 to TRBJ2-3, with unresolved D. The CDR3 extends over 13 amino acids. The V gene lost 0 bases and the J gene lost 1 base, with 2 bases spanning the gap. CDR1 is ENHRY, CDR2 SYGVKD, per germline. The CDR3 DNA reads as TGTGCCATCAGTGAGTCAGGCACAGATACGCAGTATTTT. This gives the protein CAISESGTDTQYF.

The chain couples TRBV6-1 to TRBJ2-4; D call uncertain. The CDR3 runs 18 residues. Between the trimmed V and J ends, which lost 0 bases and 1 base, there was a span of 16 bases. CDR1 and CDR2 from the germline V gene are MNHNS and SASEGT. The DNA for the CDR3 is TGTGCCAGCAGTGAAGCTCAAGGTCCTAACCTGGCCAAAAACATTCAGTACTTC. The encoded protein is CASSEAQGPNLAKNIQYF.

J is TRBJ2-3 and V is TRBV19, with unresolved D. V lost 0 bases to trimming and J lost 4 bases, with 5 bases between them. CDR3 size: 13 residues. In germline, CDR1 is LNHDA, CDR2 SQIVND (reference sequence). The CDR3 DNA reads TGTGCCAGTAGTATAGACCCCTCAGATACGCAGTATTTT. Amino acid sequence: CASSIDPSDTQYF. The full variable domain, in which reference TRBV19 and TRBJ2-3 provide the parts outside the CDR3, is DGGITQSPKYLFRKEGQNVTLSCEQNLNHDAMYWYRQDPGQGLRLIYYSQIVNDFQKGDIAEGYSVSREKKESFPLTVTSAQKNPTAFYLCASSIDPSDTQYFGPGTRLTVL.

The V gene is TRBV28, the J gene TRBJ2-2, with D perhaps matching TRBD2 (7 bases). Germline assignment: CDR1 MDHEN and CDR2 SYDVKM. The CDR3 is 17 residues long. Trimming left V 1 base short and J 1 base short, with 13 bases between. CDR3 region: CASSLFSGTMNTGELFF. CDR3 nucleotide sequence: TGTGCCAGCAGTTTATTCAGCGGGACAATGAACACCGGGGAGCTGTTTTTT.

The chain recombines TRBV19 with TRBJ1-3; no firm D call. Germline CDR1 is LNHDA and CDR2 is SQIVND (reference sequence). V lost 4 bases and J 0 bases, leaving 10 bases between the germline ends. This CDR3 is 15 amino acids long. The CDR3 nucleotides are TGTGCCAGTAGTACTGCAGGTTACTCTGGAAACACCATATATTTT. Translated, it gives CASSTAGYSGNTIYF.

This clone was seen once. One end of the junction fails to match germline, which may point to a read error. The V call is TRBV6-5, the J call TRBJ2-1; 9 positions agree with TRBD1. Germline V gives CDR1 MNHEY, CDR2 SVGAGI. The CDR3 has 14 amino acids. In DNA, the CDR3 is TGTGCCAGCAGCTGGGACAGGGATCGCAATCAGCAGTTCTTC. This sequence encodes CASSWDRDRNQQFF.

This clone has just one count. CDR3 coding DNA: TGCGCCAGCAGCTTGGAAGGCCAAATAGAGCTTGGAAACACCATATATTTT. Protein sequence: CASSLEGQIELGNTIYF. The chain links TRBV5-1 to TRBJ1-3; the D is unclear. Germline lookup yields CDR1 SGHRS and CDR2 YFSETQ. The CDR3 length is 17 residues. With 0 bases removed from V and 3 bases from J, the gap between germline ends came to 16 bases.

In this sample, this clone turned up once. The chain recombines TRBV7-3 with TRBJ2-6; 8 bases agree with TRBD1. V lost 3 bases, J lost 2 bases, and 6 bases stayed unmatched. CDR3 length: 17 amino acids. The V gene's germline CDR1 is SGHTA and CDR2 FQGTGA. The CDR3 DNA follows: TGTGCCAGCAGCTTTGGCAGGGGGCAGGCTGGGGCCAACGTCCTGACTTTC. Protein sequence: CASSFGRGQAGANVLTF. Complete variable domain (other parts from reference TRBV7-3 and TRBJ2-6): GAGVSQTPSNKVTEKGKYVELRCDPISGHTALYWYRQSLGQGPEFLIYFQGTGAADDSGLPNDRFFAVRPEGSVSTLKIQRTERGDSAVYLCASSFGRGQAGANVLTFGAGSRLTVL.

The chain links TRBV28 to TRBJ2-5, with D hard to call. CDR3 size: 12 residues. Per the germline V gene, CDR1 is MDHEN and CDR2 is SYDVKM. Trimming pared 4 bases from V and 6 bases from J, leaving 9 bases between. CDR3: CASSSLGQTQYF. DNA for the CDR3: TGTGCCAGCAGTTCCCTGGGTCAGACCCAGTACTTC.